One and the same sample provided the 10 T cell receptor beta chains below, sequenced in a study of a mutant IDH1 vaccine in newly diagnosed glioma (dated by TCRdb to the early 2020s). Preparation of the library involved the immunoSEQ multiplex PCR assay. Drawn from immuneACCESS, this table holds only the in-frame rearrangements with V and J called that TCRdb kept. Clones are partly lost; checked studies trace under half to an unresolved V gene and leave the rest unexplained. This sample is represented by tens of thousands of clones; more than 65% of them were singletons. The ten largest clones capture 5.3% of the sample. Interpreted using the paper, the time point label stands for: baseline, week 1 (first vaccination visit). Sample treatment or condition, as interpreted from the label and publication: pre-vaccination baseline after standard-of-care therapy. The sample here was PBMCs, taken from a glioma patient treated with radiotherapy, temozolomide or both. The source of these receptors is a middle-aged man with glioma. Some clones in this sample may be carry-over from other donors' samples.

This clone has just one count. The CDR3, as DNA: TGCGCCAGCAGCTCAGGTCCCGAGCAGTACTTC. This translates into CASSSGPEQYF. The chain uses TRBV5-1 and TRBJ2-7; D is ambiguous. V gave up 3 bases and J gave up 6 bases, with 7 bases separating them. The CDR3 loop spans 11 amino acids. CDR1 and CDR2 (germline): SGHRS, YFSETQ.

This rearrangement joins TRBV28 to TRBJ1-1; 11 nucleotides agree with TRBD1. This CDR3 is built from 15 residues. CDR1 MDHEN and CDR2 SYDVKM come from the germline V gene. V shed 4 bases, J shed 3 bases, and the junction held 4 bases outside the gene matches. In nucleotides, the CDR3 is TGTGCCAGCAGTTATTGGACAGGGGGCTACACTGAAGCTTTCTTT. Protein product: CASSYWTGGYTEAFF.

V and J are TRBV6-1 and TRBJ2-7; 7 bases agree with TRBD2. This CDR3 contains 14 residues. Germline lookup yields CDR1 MNHNS and CDR2 SASEGT. V trimming: 8 bases; J trimming: 12 bases; junction bases outside the gene matches: 19. The chain's CDR3 is CASGDGASGPSLYF. Here the CDR3 DNA reads TGTGCCAGCGGGGATGGGGCTAGCGGACCCTCGCTGTACTTC.

The J gene is TRBJ1-5, the V gene TRBV2, with TRBD1 matching over 8 bases. V lost 6 bases, J lost 1 base, and 5 bases stayed unmatched. Germline V gene lookup returns CDR1 SNHLY and CDR2 FYNNEI. This CDR3 has 15 amino acids. The CDR3 loop reads CASRNRGSSNQPQHF. CDR3 DNA sequence: TGTGCCAGCAGGAACAGGGGGTCGAGCAATCAGCCCCAGCATTTT.

This chain uses TRBV6-6 with TRBJ1-3, with D perhaps TRBD1 (5 bases). The CDR3 runs 14 residues. Trimming removed 7 bases from V and 2 bases from J, with 12 bases in between. Looked up from germline, CDR1 is MNHNY and CDR2 is SVGAGI (reference sequence). CDR3 sequence (DNA): TGTGCCAGCACCACCGGGGGGACTGGAAACACCATATATTTT. Amino acid sequence: CASTTGGTGNTIYF.

This clone was counted a single time. V is TRBV1 and J is TRBJ2-5; TRBD2 is taken as the D call from the table, unchecked against the DNA. TRBV1 is assigned pseudogene status. The CDR3 consists of 16 residues. The DNA of the CDR3 is TGCACCAGCAGCCCGAAGGGAAGCGGGGGGGCTGAGACCCAGTACTTC. Amino acid sequence: CTSSPKGSGGAETQYF.

This sequence joins TRBV6-5 and TRBJ1-1; no firm D call. The CDR3 consists of 13 residues. Germline CDR1 reads MNHEY; CDR2 reads SVGAGI. V shed 2 bases and J shed 1 base, with 5 bases lying between them. CDR3 amino acids: CASSYVQNTEAFF. For the CDR3, the DNA is TGTGCCAGCAGTTACGTGCAGAACACTGAAGCTTTCTTT.

V and J are TRBV5-1 and TRBJ2-3; possibly TRBD1 for D (5 bases). The CDR3 has 14 amino acids. Trimming cost V 0 bases and J 4 bases, with 9 bases left between them. In germline, CDR1 is SGHRS, CDR2 YFSETQ. The DNA for the CDR3 is TGCGCCAGCAGCTTGGAAAAAGGGGCAGATACGCAGTATTTT. The encoded protein is CASSLEKGADTQYF.

V gene TRBV7-2 combines with J gene TRBJ1-5, with a possible D match to TRBD1 (6 bases). The germline V and J ends were trimmed by 3 bases and 1 base, with 13 bases remaining between them. The CDR3 runs to 16 residues. The germline V gene has CDR1 SGHTA and CDR2 FQGNSA. DNA for the CDR3: TGTGCCAGCAGCTTGTCGGGGGCCGCCAGCAATCAGCCCCAGCATTTT. Amino acids: CASSLSGAASNQPQHF.

This chain connects TRBV5-6 to TRBJ1-5, with 8 positions matching TRBD1. Germline CDR1 is SGHDT and CDR2 is YYEEEE. The V and J ends lost 2 bases and 3 bases, in that order; junction bases with no gene match: 4. This CDR3 has 15 residues. This CDR3 is CASSLQDRDNQPQHF. The DNA for the CDR3 is TGTGCCAGCAGCTTACAGGACAGGGACAATCAGCCCCAGCATTTT. The variable domain in full, with the rest retrieved from reference TRBV5-6 and TRBJ1-5, is DAGVTQSPTHLIKTRGQQVTLRCSPKSGHDTVSWYQQALGQGPQFIFQYYEEEERQRGNFPDRFSGHQFPNYSSELNVNALLLGDSALYLCASSLQDRDNQPQHFGDGTRLSIL.